The 22 T cell receptor beta chains listed next were all sequenced from one sample in a study of blood T cell repertoires in COVID-19. Profiled with immunoSEQ multiplex PCR; TCRdb holds only in-frame clones, not every one. This table holds some 170,000 clones, about 80% found once. Sequenced input: peripheral blood. These receptor sequences come from a woman in her sixties or seventies with acute or convalescent COVID-19.

In its sample, this clone was seen a few times. The J gene is TRBJ1-5, the V gene TRBV24-1, with D unclear. CDR1 KGHDR and CDR2 SFDVKD come from the germline V gene. The V end was cut by 5 bases, the J end by 2 bases, with 6 bases between. This CDR3 is 13 amino acids long. The chain's CDR3 is CATSGDGNQPQHF. In nucleotides, the CDR3 is TGTGCCACCAGTGGAGATGGCAATCAGCCCCAGCATTTT.

This chain joins TRBV19 and TRBJ2-5, with 15 positions matching TRBD2. This CDR3 region has 16 residues. J gave up 4 bases and V 4 bases, and 4 bases lay outside the gene matches. The V gene's germline CDR1 is LNHDA and CDR2 SQIVND (reference sequence). DNA for the CDR3: TGTGCCAGTAGTAGGGGACTAGCGGGAGGCAGAGAGACCCAGTACTTC. Its translation: CASSRGLAGGRETQYF.

For the CDR3, the DNA is TGCGCCAGCAGCCGGGACACTGCGAACACCGGGGAGCTGTTTTTT. Amino acid sequence: CASSRDTANTGELFF. The chain has TRBV4-3 and TRBJ2-2, with D possibly matching TRBD1 (6 bases). This CDR3 has 15 residues. With 4 bases removed from V and 0 bases from J, the gap between germline ends came to 9 bases. The V gene's germline CDR1 is LGHNA and CDR2 YSLEER.

CDR3: CASSLDRGGGYTF. In DNA, the CDR3 is TGTGCCAGCAGCCTGGACAGGGGAGGTGGCTACACCTTC. The genes are TRBV5-4 and TRBJ1-2, with TRBD1 identical over 9 bases. The ends lost 4 bases at V and 7 bases at J; junction bases unmatched: 5. There are 13 residues in the CDR3. Germline-derived CDR1 and CDR2 are SGHNT and YYREEE (reference sequence).

This chain uses TRBV9 with TRBJ1-2; D gene uncertain. Trimming shortened V by 4 bases and J by 4 bases, and 23 bases separated the two germline ends. The germline V gene encodes CDR1 SGDLS and CDR2 YYNGEE. CDR3 size: 17 residues. The CDR3 DNA is TGTGCCAGCAGCCCCATCCCGGCGGGGAGGAGGCCCTATGGCTACACCTTC. Its translation: CASSPIPAGRRPYGYTF.

There are a few counts of this clone. V is TRBV19 and J is TRBJ1-5, with D uncertain. Germline CDR1 is LNHDA and CDR2 is SQIVND (reference sequence). The CDR3 totals 14 residues. Trimming removed 5 bases at V and 3 bases at J, with 11 bases between. The CDR3 DNA sequence: TGTGCCAGTAGTGTCTACAGTCTCAATCAGCCCCAGCATTTT. Encoded protein: CASSVYSLNQPQHF.

The CDR3 region is CASIESYFSYNEQFF. In DNA, the CDR3 is TGTGCCAGCATCGAAAGTTACTTCTCCTACAATGAGCAGTTCTTC. The rearrangement links TRBV6-5 to TRBJ2-1; D call uncertain. The germline CDR1 and CDR2 sequences are MNHEY and SVGAGI. V gave up 7 bases and J gave up 0 bases, with 13 bases separating them. The CDR3 extends over 15 amino acids.

This clone showed up just once. This chain links TRBV24-1 with TRBJ2-3, with TRBD2 matching 7 bases. J lost 1 base, V lost 10 bases, and 7 bases had no gene match. The length of the CDR3 is 14 residues. Germline CDR1 KGHDR, CDR2 SFDVKD. Written as DNA, the CDR3 is TGTGCCACGGGGGACTACTGGGGCACAGATACGCAGTATTTT. This gives the protein CATGDYWGTDTQYF.

This chain connects TRBV7-3 to TRBJ1-2; 8 nucleotides agree with TRBD1. Looked up from germline, CDR1 is SGHTA and CDR2 is FQGTGA. The junction had 18 bases not matched to a gene; V was cut back by 1 base and J by 8 bases. This CDR3 comprises 18 residues. The CDR3 DNA reads TGTGCCAGCAGCTTAAGCCGTTTGGACAGGGATGATCGAGGGGGCTACACCTTC. Residues: CASSLSRLDRDDRGGYTF. The full variable domain, with the rest looked up from reference TRBV7-3 and TRBJ1-2, is GAGVSQTPSNKVTEKGKYVELRCDPISGHTALYWYRQSLGQGPEFLIYFQGTGAADDSGLPNDRFFAVRPEGSVSTLKIQRTERGDSAVYLCASSLSRLDRDDRGGYTFGSGTRLTVV.

This clone was found once. The chain employs TRBV27 and TRBJ2-2; 10 bases match TRBD2. Per germline, CDR1 MNHEY and CDR2 SMNVEV (reference sequence). The J segment lost 6 bases and the V segment lost 2 bases, leaving 0 bases of the junction unmatched. CDR3 length: 14 residues. The CDR3 region has the DNA TGTGCCAGCAGTTTACTAGCGGGGGCCGGGGAGCTGTTTTTT. It encodes CASSLLAGAGELFF.

This chain links TRBV7-3 with TRBJ2-3; a possible D gene is TRBD2 (6 bases). V lost 2 bases and J lost 2, with 11 bases in between. Germline V gene data show CDR1 as SGHTA and CDR2 as FQGTGA. This CDR3 spans 15 amino acids. The CDR3 DNA follows: TGTGCCAGCAGCTTATCGGGGACTTTCACAGATACGCAGTATTTT. Translating it yields CASSLSGTFTDTQYF.

The rearrangement uses TRBV7-9 and TRBJ2-2, with D perhaps TRBD1 (5 bases). Germline values: CDR1 SEHNR, CDR2 FQNEAQ (reference sequence). The CDR3 contains 15 residues. The ends were cut back, 1 base at V and 5 bases at J, with 11 bases in the middle. Here the CDR3 DNA reads TGTGCCAGCAGCTTAGTTACAGGAAATACCGGGGAGCTGTTTTTT. Translating it yields CASSLVTGNTGELFF.

This clone was found a few times. The chain employs TRBV3-1 (or the pseudogene TRBV3-2) and TRBJ1-6, with TRBD1 identical over 8 bases. Trimming at V came to 1 base and at J to 7 bases, leaving 3 bases not matched to a gene. Germline CDR1 LGHDT, CDR2 YNNKEL (reference sequence). The CDR3 sequence is 15 residues long. This chain's CDR3 is CASSQGRGQNSPLHF. The CDR3 region has the DNA TGTGCCAGCAGCCAAGGCAGGGGGCAAAATTCACCCCTCCACTTT.

This rearrangement joins TRBV29-1 to TRBJ2-5, with 10 bases fitting TRBD1. V shed 6 bases and J 5 bases; nucleotides not matched to a gene: 3. In germline, CDR1 is SQVTM, CDR2 ANQGSEA. The CDR3 runs 12 residues. The CDR3 sequence: CSVDRGPETQYF. The CDR3 DNA sequence: TGCAGCGTCGACAGGGGGCCGGAGACCCAGTACTTC.

This chain joins TRBV7-9 and TRBJ1-6; the match to TRBD1 covers 9 bases. Germline trimming cut 5 bases from V and 10 bases from J; bases unmatched to any gene: 6. Germline-derived CDR1 and CDR2 are SEHNR and FQNEAQ (reference sequence). This CDR3 has 14 residues. This CDR3 reads CASSPDRGGSPLHF. The CDR3 DNA follows: TGTGCCAGCAGCCCAGACAGGGGGGGCTCACCCCTCCACTTT.

The V call is TRBV3-1 (or the pseudogene TRBV3-2), the J call TRBJ2-2, with a possible D match to TRBD1 (6 bases). Germline values: CDR1 LGHDT, CDR2 YNNKEL (reference sequence). This CDR3 has 15 amino acids. Trimming cost V 5 bases and J 0 bases, with 10 bases left between them. The CDR3 spells CASSRGTPNTGELFF. The CDR3 nucleotides are TGTGCCAGCAGCAGAGGGACACCGAACACCGGGGAGCTGTTTTTT.

This CDR3 reads CASSLKPTGRNEKLFF. The CDR3 nucleotides are TGTGCCAGCAGTCTCAAACCGACAGGGCGAAATGAAAAACTGTTTTTT. This chain connects TRBV27 to TRBJ1-4; 7 bases align to TRBD1. Trimming took 5 bases from V and 5 from J; bases not matched to a gene: 11. CDR1 is MNHEY, CDR2 SMNVEV, per germline (reference sequence). There are 16 residues in the CDR3.

This chain connects TRBV18 to TRBJ1-1; no clear D gene. The V end lost 3 bases, the J end lost 4 bases, and 12 bases lay between the germline ends. From germline, CDR1 is KGHSH and CDR2 LQKENI. The CDR3 has 14 amino acids. The DNA for the CDR3 is TGTGCCAGCTCACCGGAGGTGATGAGCACTGAAGCTTTCTTT. It yields the protein CASSPEVMSTEAFF.

The V and J genes are TRBV29-1 and TRBJ1-2; tentatively, D is TRBD1 (6 bases). Germline CDR1 reads SQVTM; CDR2 reads ANQGSEA. V was shortened by 4 bases and J by 4 bases, with 10 bases between the two germline ends. The CDR3 covers 12 residues. The CDR3 coding sequence is TGCAGCGTTGGGGGGGGGCTCTATGGCTACACCTTC. This encodes CSVGGGLYGYTF. The variable domain in full, with the rest retrieved from reference TRBV29-1 and TRBJ1-2, is SAVISQKPSRDICQRGTSLTIQCQVDSQVTMMFWYRQQPGQSLTLIATANQGSEATYESGFVIDKFPISRPNLTFSTLTVSNMSPEDSSIYLCSVGGGLYGYTFGSGTRLTVV.

The chain recombines TRBV7-6 with TRBJ1-2; 10 bases line up with TRBD1. V gave up 4 bases and J gave up 8 bases; unmatched junction bases: 4. Germline values: CDR1 SGHVS, CDR2 FNYEAQ. This CDR3 spans 13 amino acids. CDR3 nucleotide sequence: TGTGCCAGCAGCTCGCGACAGGGGGCGGGCTACACCTTC. Translated: CASSSRQGAGYTF.

This rearrangement joins TRBV28 to TRBJ2-7; 8 bases align to TRBD1. V was pared by 4 bases and J by 2 bases, with 7 bases of the junction left unmatched. The CDR3 is 15 amino acids. Germline-derived CDR1 and CDR2 are MDHEN and SYDVKM. The CDR3 loop is CASSSPGQVPYEQYF. The DNA for the CDR3 is TGTGCCAGCAGTTCCCCGGGACAGGTACCCTACGAGCAGTACTTC.

This chain connects TRBV4-2 to TRBJ2-7; 12 positions match TRBD2. The CDR3 runs 15 residues. Trimming at V came to 0 bases and at J to 7 bases, leaving 4 bases not matched to a gene. Germline V CDR1 and CDR2: LGHNA, YNFKEQ. CDR3 sequence reads: CASSQEETSGGEQYF. The CDR3 DNA follows: TGTGCCAGCAGCCAAGAAGAGACTAGCGGGGGAGAGCAGTACTTC.